The 14 T cell receptor beta chains in this list originate from one sample, sequenced in a study of blood T cell repertoires in COVID-19. The table came from immunoSEQ multiplex PCR; TCRdb's copy has only in-frame clones and leaves some out. Among 55,000 to 70,000 clones, 88% were seen once, and the ten largest hold around two fifths. Sequencing was done on a sample of peripheral blood. These receptors were taken from an older woman with COVID-19, enrolled during active disease.

The rearrangement joins TRBV11-3 to TRBJ2-7; 11 positions match TRBD1. Per the germline V gene, CDR1 is SGHNT and CDR2 is YENEEA. The CDR3 sequence is 16 residues long. The J segment lost 3 bases and the V segment lost 4 bases, leaving 8 bases of the junction unmatched. The CDR3 sequence is CASSSSVGTGGYEQYF. CDR3 nucleotide sequence: TGTGCCAGCAGCTCCTCTGTCGGGACAGGGGGCTACGAGCAGTACTTC.

The chain carries TRBV2 and TRBJ2-7; 13 nucleotides align to TRBD2. The CDR3 contains 15 residues. Germline V gives CDR1 SNHLY, CDR2 FYNNEI. The trim removed 7 bases at V and 2 bases at J, leaving 5 bases unmatched. The DNA of the CDR3 is TGTGCCAGCATTATCGGACTAGCGGGAGCCTACGAGCAGTACTTC. This codes for CASIIGLAGAYEQYF.

The V call is TRBV5-6, the J call TRBJ1-6; 9 positions agree with TRBD1. The ends lost 0 bases at V and 9 bases at J; junction bases unmatched: 1. The CDR3 contains 14 residues. Germline CDR1 SGHDT, CDR2 YYEEEE. The CDR3 DNA sequence: TGTGCCAGCAGCTTGGGACAGGGGGGTTCACCCCTCCACTTT. Protein product: CASSLGQGGSPLHF.

The sample holds one count of this clone. The rearrangement links TRBV11-2 to TRBJ1-1, with no clear D. Per the germline V gene, CDR1 is SGHAT and CDR2 is FQNNGV. This CDR3 spans 14 amino acids. The V end lost 3 bases, the J end lost 0 bases, and 8 bases lay between the germline ends. CDR3 DNA: TGTGCCAGCAGCTTGGGAGAAATGAACACTGAAGCTTTCTTT. Amino acids: CASSLGEMNTEAFF.

The CDR3 DNA follows: TGTGCCAGTGGGAGAGGCTCAGGAGTGGAAAGAGACACTGAAGCTTTCTTT. As protein: CASGRGSGVERDTEAFF. This rearrangement joins TRBV19 to TRBJ1-1; D not resolved. The CDR3 totals 17 residues. The germline gives CDR1 LNHDA, CDR2 SQIVND (reference sequence). V lost 8 bases, J lost 3 bases, and 25 bases lay in between.

The gene calls are TRBV12-3 or TRBV12-4 and TRBJ2-7; the D is unclear. The CDR3 covers 11 residues. V was pared by 3 bases and J by 5 bases, with 5 bases between. This CDR3 is CASSFGDEQYF. CDR3 coding DNA: TGTGCCAGCAGTTTTGGAGACGAGCAGTACTTC.

The chain uses TRBV3-1 (or the pseudogene TRBV3-2) and TRBJ1-5; D possibly corresponds to TRBD1 (6 bases). The germline V and J ends were trimmed by 4 bases and 0 bases, with 13 bases remaining between them. Germline V gene sequence: CDR1 LGHDT, CDR2 YNNKEL (reference sequence). There are 16 residues in the CDR3. The CDR3 sequence: CASSLGTPASNQPQHF. CDR3 in DNA: TGTGCCAGCAGCCTTGGGACACCCGCTAGCAATCAGCCCCAGCATTTT.

A single count supports this clone. The chain combines TRBV27 with TRBJ2-2; a possible D gene is TRBD1 (6 bases). This CDR3 has 14 residues. From germline, CDR1 is MNHEY and CDR2 SMNVEV (reference sequence). The V and J ends lost 8 bases and 3 bases respectively, with 13 bases between them. CDR3 loop: CASGGSRYTGELFF. CDR3 DNA: TGTGCCAGCGGGGGCAGCAGGTACACCGGGGAGCTGTTTTTT.

The chain carries TRBV28 and TRBJ1-6; 10 positions match TRBD1. The V gene's germline CDR1 is MDHEN and CDR2 SYDVKM. The CDR3 consists of 19 residues. Trimming removed 3 bases from V and 5 bases from J; junction bases left unmatched: 13. CDR3: CASSFGDRGHFEDNSPLHF. For the CDR3, the DNA is TGTGCCAGCAGTTTTGGAGACAGGGGGCATTTTGAGGATAATTCACCCCTCCACTTT.

This sequence joins TRBV9 and TRBJ2-2; D is unclear. The CDR3 runs to 14 residues. The ends were cut back, 4 bases at V and 7 bases at J, with 14 bases in the middle. Germline values: CDR1 SGDLS, CDR2 YYNGEE. The CDR3 loop reads CASSRSLRDGELFF. CDR3 bases: TGTGCCAGCAGCCGTAGCCTGCGTGACGGGGAGCTGTTTTTT.

The V call is TRBV5-1, the J call TRBJ1-3, with TRBD1 matching 9 bases. This CDR3 comprises 13 residues. The V gene end was trimmed by 4 bases and the J gene end by 8 bases; junction bases not matched to a gene: 4. Germline V gene sequence: CDR1 SGHRS, CDR2 YFSETQ. CDR3 nucleotides: TGCGCCAGCAGCCCGGGACAGGGATACACCATATATTTT. This codes for CASSPGQGYTIYF.

This clone was counted only a few times. The rearrangement uses TRBV5-1 and TRBJ2-2; 8 bases are shared with TRBD2. The CDR3 contains 16 residues. Unmatched junction bases numbered 4, after V lost 1 base and J lost 2 bases. Germline V gives CDR1 SGHRS, CDR2 YFSETQ. The CDR3 spells CASSLTGTSNTGELFF. The CDR3 DNA sequence: TGCGCCAGCAGCTTGACCGGGACTAGTAACACCGGGGAGCTGTTTTTT. Based on the CDR3 plus reference TRBV5-1 and TRBJ2-2, the full variable domain is KAGVTQTPRYLIKTRGQQVTLSCSPISGHRSVSWYQQTPGQGLQFLFEYFSETQRNKGNFPGRFSGRQFSNSRSEMNVSTLELGDSALYLCASSLTGTSNTGELFFGEGSRLTVL.

CDR3 amino acids: CASSDRGLGTEAFF. CDR3 in DNA: TGTGCCAGCAGTGACAGGGGGTTGGGCACTGAAGCTTTCTTT. The genes are TRBV3-1 (or the pseudogene TRBV3-2) and TRBJ1-1; 9 positions agree with TRBD1. Germline values: CDR1 LGHDT, CDR2 YNNKEL (reference sequence). The CDR3 sequence is 14 residues long. J gave up 4 bases and V 6 bases, and 6 bases lay outside the gene matches.

The rearrangement uses TRBV5-1 and TRBJ1-1; possible D gene TRBD1, 5 bases. The germline V gene encodes CDR1 SGHRS and CDR2 YFSETQ. V lost 4 bases, J lost 3 bases, and 10 bases lay in between. CDR3 length: 13 amino acids. As DNA, the CDR3 is TGCGCCAGCAGCATCCAAGGGGACACTGAAGCTTTCTTT. The encoded protein is CASSIQGDTEAFF.